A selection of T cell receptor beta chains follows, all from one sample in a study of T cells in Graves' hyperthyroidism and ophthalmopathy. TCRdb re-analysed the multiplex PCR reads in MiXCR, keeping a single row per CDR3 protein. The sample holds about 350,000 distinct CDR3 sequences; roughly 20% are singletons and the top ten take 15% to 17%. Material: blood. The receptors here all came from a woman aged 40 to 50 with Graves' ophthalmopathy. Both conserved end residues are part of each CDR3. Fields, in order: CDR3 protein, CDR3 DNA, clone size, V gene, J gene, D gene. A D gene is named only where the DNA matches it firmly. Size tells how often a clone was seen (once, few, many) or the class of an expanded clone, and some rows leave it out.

CASKAPGSNQPQHF	TGTGCCAGCAAAGCACCGGGGAGTAATCAGCCCCAGCATTTT	many	TRBV28	TRBJ1-5	NA
CSASGGTSYEQYF	TGCAGTGCTAGTGGAGGAACCTCCTACGAGCAGTACTTC	many	TRBV20-1	TRBJ2-7	NA
CASLKQTGELFF	TGTGCCAGTTTAAAACAGACCGGGGAGCTGTTTTTT	many	TRBV28	TRBJ2-2	NA
CAMQTGTGIRANTGELFF	TGTGCCATGCAAACTGGGACAGGTATAAGGGCGAACACCGGGGAGCTGTTTTTT	many	TRBV28	TRBJ2-2	TRBD1
CASSLSGGDAGDYGYTF	TGCGCCAGCAGCTTGAGTGGGGGCGACGCTGGAGACTATGGCTACACCTTC	many	TRBV5-1	TRBJ1-2	NA
CASSPTEQYF	TGCGCCAGCAGCCCCACCGAGCAGTACTTC	many	TRBV5-1	TRBJ2-7	NA
CASSLEGRIYEQYF	TGCGCCAGCAGCTTGGAAGGACGGATCTACGAGCAGTACTTC	many	TRBV5-1	TRBJ2-7	NA
CASRMGLALQETQYF	TGTGCCAGCAGAATGGGACTAGCCCTACAAGAGACCCAGTACTTC	many	TRBV27	TRBJ2-5	TRBD2
CSAREKTGLALEQYF	TGCAGTGCTAGAGAGAAAACGGGACTAGCCCTCGAGCAGTACTTC	many	TRBV20-1	TRBJ2-7	TRBD2
CASSQEGRIQETQYF	TGCGCCAGCAGCCAAGAGGGGCGGATCCAAGAGACCCAGTACTTC	many	TRBV4-3	TRBJ2-5	NA
CAWSVRQPNQPQHF	TGTGCCTGGAGTGTACGGCAGCCGAATCAGCCCCAGCATTTT	many	TRBV30	TRBJ1-5	NA
CASSQDHLRGRNYEQYF	TGTGCCAGCAGCCAAGATCACCTCCGCGGGAGGAACTACGAGCAGTACTTC	many	TRBV14	TRBJ2-7	TRBD2
CATSSTLADAQYF	TGTGCCACCAGCAGTACCCTAGCAGACGCCCAGTACTTC	NA	TRBV15	TRBJ2-5	NA
CASSETGLNNQPQHF	TGCGCCAGCAGCGAGACAGGATTGAACAATCAGCCCCAGCATTTT	NA	TRBV5-1	TRBJ1-5	NA
CASSVGLAEETQYF	TGTGCCAGCAGCGTTGGCCTAGCGGAAGAGACCCAGTACTTC	many	TRBV11-2	TRBJ2-5	TRBD2
CASSPRDRASYEQYF	TGTGCCAGCAGTCCCCGGGACAGGGCTTCCTACGAGCAGTACTTC	many	TRBV12-3/TRBV12-4	TRBJ2-7	TRBD1
CASSYDGNNQPQHF	TGTGCCAGTTCTTACGACGGAAACAATCAGCCCCAGCATTTT	NA	TRBV19	TRBJ1-5	NA
CASSRRGSGANVLTF	TGTGCCAGCAGCCGCAGGGGGTCTGGGGCCAACGTCCTGACTTTC	many	TRBV7-2	TRBJ2-6	TRBD1
CASTRGTEAFF	TGTGCCAGCACCAGGGGTACTGAAGCTTTCTTT	many	TRBV19	TRBJ1-1	NA
CASSYGWSTLNTEAFF	TGTGCCAGCAGTTACGGGTGGAGTACTCTGAACACTGAAGCTTTCTTT	many	TRBV6-5	TRBJ1-1	NA
CATSRGLAGAYEQYF	TGTGCCACCAGCAGAGGACTAGCGGGAGCCTACGAGCAGTACTTC	once	TRBV15	TRBJ2-7	TRBD2
CASSLGPLGEQYF	TGTGCCAGCAGCTTAGGGCCCCTCGGCGAGCAGTACTTC	many	TRBV7-3	TRBJ2-7	NA
CASSQDLRGTGELFF	TGCGCCAGCAGCCAAGATTTACGGGGAACCGGGGAGCTGTTTTTT	NA	TRBV4-3	TRBJ2-2	NA
CASSPGRMAPKSYEQYF	TGTGCCAGCAGCCCCGGACGGATGGCGCCCAAGTCCTACGAGCAGTACTTC	many	TRBV3-1	TRBJ2-7	NA
CASSFGYRVSNQPQHF	TGTGCCAGCAGTTTTGGTTACAGGGTGAGCAATCAGCCCCAGCATTTT	many	TRBV28	TRBJ1-5	NA
CSVALLLNTGELFF	TGCAGCGTTGCCCTCCTACTCAACACCGGGGAGCTGTTTTTT	many	TRBV29-1	TRBJ2-2	NA
CASSLLHYGYTF	TGTGCCAGCAGTCTTCTGCACTATGGCTACACCTTC	many	TRBV6-1	TRBJ1-2	NA
CASSRHVNTEAFF	TGTGCCAGCAGTCGACATGTGAACACTGAAGCTTTCTTT	many	TRBV27	TRBJ1-1	NA
CASHTVRGELFF	TGTGCCAGTCACACTGTGCGCGGGGAGCTGTTTTTT	many	TRBV28	TRBJ2-2	NA
CATSEEAHF	TGTGCCACCAGTGAAGAGGCTCACTTT	NA	TRBV24-1	TRBJ1-6	NA
CATGGGQGMDEQYF	TGTGCCACCGGTGGGGGACAGGGGATGGACGAGCAGTACTTC	many	TRBV6-1	TRBJ2-7	TRBD1
CASSIGISGIYEQYF	TGTGCCAGTAGTATTGGAATTAGCGGGATCTACGAGCAGTACTTC	many	TRBV19	TRBJ2-7	TRBD2
CASSSGGARGNTIYF	TGTGCCAGCAGTTCGGGGGGCGCTCGAGGAAACACCATATATTTT	NA	TRBV12-3/TRBV12-4	TRBJ1-3	NA
CAISESASGKNIQYF	TGTGCCATCAGTGAGTCGGCTAGCGGGAAAAACATTCAGTACTTC	many	TRBV10-3	TRBJ2-4	TRBD2
CASSKRVWGSYNSPLHF	TGTGCCAGCAGTAAAAGGGTTTGGGGCTCCTATAATTCACCCCTCCACTTT	NA	TRBV28	TRBJ1-6	NA
CASSPGTPTNTGELFF	TGTGCCAGCAGCCCCGGGACTCCCACGAACACCGGGGAGCTGTTTTTT	NA	TRBV12-3/TRBV12-4	TRBJ2-2	NA
CASSLAAGGAGELFF	TGTGCCAGCAGTTTAGCGGCGGGAGGGGCCGGGGAGCTGTTTTTT	many	TRBV12-3/TRBV12-4	TRBJ2-2	TRBD2
CASSAATSKETQYF	TGTGCCAGCAGTGCCGCCACCTCAAAAGAGACCCAGTACTTC	once	TRBV12-3/TRBV12-4	TRBJ2-5	NA
CASSPGEGGTEAFF	TGTGCCAGTAGTCCAGGGGAGGGAGGTACTGAAGCTTTCTTT	many	TRBV19	TRBJ1-1	NA
CASSKTRLFGNTLYF	TGTGCCAGCAGTAAAACGAGGCTCTTTGGAAACACCTTATATTTT	NA	TRBV12-3/TRBV12-4	TRBJ1-3	NA
CASSLATGDGYTF	TGTGCCAGCAGCTTGGCAACAGGGGATGGCTACACCTTC	many	TRBV5-6	TRBJ1-2	TRBD1
CASSLTGLPYVVFF	TGTGCCAGCAGCCTAACAGGGTTACCGTACGTCGTTTTCTTT	many	TRBV14	TRBJ1-1	NA
CASSLTGLAEKETQYF	TGTGCTAGCAGCCTCACGGGACTAGCGGAAAAAGAGACCCAGTACTTC	many	TRBV7-7	TRBJ2-5	TRBD2
CASLGGLYTEAFF	TGTGCCAGCTTGGGGGGGCTGTACACTGAAGCTTTCTTT	NA	TRBV2	TRBJ1-1	NA
CATRDDTDTQYF	TGTGCCACCCGGGACGACACAGATACGCAGTATTTT	NA	TRBV6-5	TRBJ2-3	NA
CSARLPPQAEAFF	TGCAGTGCTAGGCTCCCCCCGCAGGCTGAAGCTTTCTTT	many	TRBV20-1	TRBJ1-1	NA
CATSRGGPLGQGAYGYTF	TGTGCCACCAGCAGAGGAGGGCCTCTAGGTCAGGGGGCCTATGGCTACACCTTC	many	TRBV15	TRBJ1-2	TRBD1
CASSMNRFPLEQYF	TGTGCCAGCAGCATGAACAGGTTTCCTTTGGAGCAGTACTTC	many	TRBV28	TRBJ2-7	NA
CASREGRGLGTEACF	TGTGCCAGCAGGGAAGGACGGGGGTTGGGCACTGAAGCTTGCTTT	NA	TRBV28	TRBJ1-1	NA
CASSTQYGYTF	TGTGCCAGCAGTACCCAGTATGGCTACACCTTC	many	TRBV12-3/TRBV12-4	TRBJ1-2	NA
CASSESGVLGAFF	TGTGCCAGCAGTGAAAGCGGGGTGCTCGGGGCTTTCTTT	many	TRBV25-1	TRBJ1-1	NA
CATSPRAGLAGETSYNEQFF	TGTGCCACCAGTCCGAGGGCGGGACTAGCGGGAGAGACGTCCTACAATGAGCAGTTCTTC	many	TRBV24-1	TRBJ2-1	TRBD2
CASSLEDGRDTEAFF	TGCGCCAGCAGCTTGGAGGACGGTCGTGACACTGAAGCTTTCTTT	many	TRBV5-1	TRBJ1-1	NA